A single sample gave rise to the 22 T cell receptor beta chains below, sequenced in a study of blood T cells in healthy people across ages. Through a sample-barcoded 5' primer and a J-beta primer mix, a second PCR was run for roughly 6 to 12 cycles. MiXCR, run by TCRdb on the 5' RACE reads, gives a single entry per CDR3 protein. The sample has over 700,000 distinct CDR3 sequences; 53% are singletons. Source material: blood. The source is an elderly man in good health.

The rearrangement links TRBV29-1 to TRBJ1-5; possible D gene TRBD1, 5 bases. V lost 7 bases and J lost 7, with 14 bases in between. The CDR3 is 12 residues long. From germline, CDR1 is SQVTM and CDR2 ANQGSEA. CDR3 in amino acids: CSARDGYQPQHF. The CDR3, as DNA: TGCAGCGCCCGGGACGGTTACCAGCCCCAGCATTTT.

This chain links TRBV25-1 with TRBJ2-1; D is undetermined. The CDR3 length is 13 residues. Germline V gene lookup returns CDR1 MGHDK and CDR2 SYGVNS. V dropped 11 bases and J dropped 6 bases, with 17 bases sitting between them. CDR3 region: CASTRERPNEQFF. The CDR3 nucleotides are TGTGCCTCTACGCGTGAGAGGCCCAATGAGCAGTTCTTC.

Here the CDR3 DNA reads TGCGCCAGCAGACCGGGGACAGGTCCAACTGAAGCTTTCTTT. The encoded protein is CASRPGTGPTEAFF. V usage is TRBV5-1 and J usage is TRBJ1-1; 8 bases line up with TRBD1. Germline V CDR1 and CDR2: SGHRS, YFSETQ. With 5 bases clipped from V and 5 bases from J, the junction kept 8 bases outside the gene matches. This CDR3 is built from 14 residues.

A note on this clonotype: A read error may account for a junction end that differs from germline. The rearrangement uses TRBV3-1 and TRBJ2-4, with D perhaps TRBD1 (6 bases). The end of the DNA fits TRBJ2-5 better, so the J call may be wrong. The germline gives CDR1 LGHDT, CDR2 YNNKEL (reference sequence). This CDR3 is 15 amino acids long. The DNA for the CDR3 is TGTGCCGGCAGCCGGCAGGGGATCTCCCCAGAGACCCAGTACTTC. Protein product: CAGSRQGISPETQYF.

The chain links TRBV7-2 to TRBJ2-5, with TRBD2 matching 10 bases. This CDR3 contains 16 residues. The V gene end was trimmed by 5 bases and the J gene end by 11 bases; junction bases not matched to a gene: 17. The germline CDR1 and CDR2 sequences are SGHTA and FQGNSA. CDR3 region: CASSQGTSALYNEQYF. The CDR3 bases are TGTGCCAGCAGCCAGGGGACTAGCGCCCTGTACAATGAGCAGTACTTC.

The rearrangement uses TRBV2 and TRBJ1-6; 8 positions match TRBD1. This CDR3 region has 13 residues. CDR1 SNHLY and CDR2 FYNNEI come from the germline V gene. The trim removed 10 bases at V and 7 bases at J, leaving 6 bases unmatched. CDR3: CANSGQENSPLHF. CDR3 DNA sequence: TGTGCCAACTCGGGACAGGAGAATTCACCCCTCCACTTT.

This clonotype came up a few times. The rearrangement links TRBV18 to TRBJ2-1, with D tentatively TRBD1 (5 bases). CDR3 length: 16 residues. Trimming shortened V by 3 bases and J by 6 bases, and 18 bases separated the two germline ends. From germline, CDR1 is KGHSH and CDR2 LQKENI. CDR3 sequence (DNA): TGTGCCAGCTCACCTTCTAATCTAAGAAGGGGCAATGAGCAGTTCTTC. It codes for CASSPSNLRRGNEQFF. The entire variable domain, with the rest obtained from reference TRBV18 and TRBJ2-1, is as follows: NAGVMQNPRHLVRRRGQEARLRCSPMKGHSHVYWYRQLPEEGLKFMVYLQKENIIDESGMPKERFSAEFPKEGPSILRIQQVVRGDSAAYFCASSPSNLRRGNEQFFGPGTRLTVL.

The chain recombines TRBV20-1 with TRBJ2-1; the match to TRBD2 covers 9 bases. Germline V gene sequence: CDR1 DFQATT, CDR2 SNEGSKA (reference sequence). The V and J ends lost 2 bases and 3 bases, in that order; junction bases with no gene match: 5. The length of the CDR3 is 15 residues. CDR3 protein: CSARRGSGSYNEQFF. CDR3 DNA: TGCAGTGCTAGAAGGGGTAGCGGGAGCTACAATGAGCAGTTCTTC.

This clonotype came up a few times. The chain uses TRBV20-1 and TRBJ2-1; 12 bases match TRBD2. Germline CDR1 DFQATT, CDR2 SNEGSKA (reference sequence). CDR3 size: 13 residues. Trimming at V came to 2 bases and at J to 10 bases, leaving 3 bases not matched to a gene. The CDR3 DNA sequence: TGCAGTGCTAGACTAGCGGGAGGGACCGAGCAGTTCTTC. Protein sequence: CSARLAGGTEQFF.

This clonotype was seen just once. The V gene is TRBV6-2 or TRBV6-3, the J gene TRBJ2-2; TRBD2 matches at 14 bases. This CDR3 spans 15 amino acids. Germline V gene sequence: CDR1 MNHEY, CDR2 SVGEGT. V was clipped by 6 bases and J by 6 bases; unmatched bases: 3. The CDR3 loop reads CASSRTSGGPGELFF. CDR3 DNA sequence: TGTGCCAGCAGCCGGACTAGCGGGGGGCCCGGGGAGCTGTTTTTT.

The J gene is TRBJ2-2, the V gene TRBV4-2; D is ambiguous. The germline CDR1 and CDR2 sequences are LGHNA and YNFKEQ. This CDR3 spans 15 amino acids. V lost 0 bases to trimming and J lost 1 base, with 6 bases between them. CDR3 in DNA: TGTGCCAGCAGCCAAGATCTAGGGAACACCGGGGAGCTGTTTTTT. Protein sequence: CASSQDLGNTGELFF.

The chain is built from TRBV21-1 and TRBJ2-7; the table's D call, TRBD2, has no DNA check behind it. TRBV21-1 is a pseudogene segment. The CDR3 loop spans 15 amino acids. This CDR3 reads CASSDTSGGLFEQYF. In DNA form, the CDR3 reads TGTGCCAGCAGCGACACTAGCGGGGGCCTCTTCGAGCAGTACTTC.

This chain connects TRBV27 to TRBJ2-3; D could derive from TRBD1 or TRBD2 (6 bases each). The V gene's germline CDR1 is MNHEY and CDR2 SMNVEV (reference sequence). With 7 bases removed from V and 6 bases from J, the gap between germline ends came to 20 bases. CDR3 length: 15 residues. CDR3 in DNA: TGTGCCAGCACCCTCCGGGGGCGCATAGAGGATACGCAGTATTTT. Protein product: CASTLRGRIEDTQYF.

There are a few counts of this clonotype. The rearrangement links TRBV3-1 to TRBJ1-1; no reliable D call. This CDR3 has 13 amino acids. The V and J ends lost 2 bases and 5 bases respectively, with 9 bases between them. Germline values: CDR1 LGHDT, CDR2 YNNKEL (reference sequence). The CDR3 DNA sequence: TGTGCCAGCAGCCAAACGTGGACGACTGAAGCTTTCTTT. Protein product: CASSQTWTTEAFF.

The gene calls are TRBV20-1 and TRBJ2-2; weak D call: TRBD2 (6 bases). CDR1 and CDR2 (germline): DFQATT, SNEGSKA (reference sequence). The CDR3 consists of 14 residues. V was pared by 5 bases and J by 2 bases, with 12 bases between. The CDR3 bases are TGCAGTGCTCTGGCGGGATTCAACACCGGGGAGCTGTTTTTT. Residues: CSALAGFNTGELFF.

This rearrangement joins TRBV2 to TRBJ1-2, with 9 bases aligning to TRBD1. In germline, CDR1 is SNHLY, CDR2 FYNNEI. Losses at the gene ends were 6 bases for V and 3 bases for J; bases not matched to a gene: 2. The CDR3 is 13 amino acids. This chain's CDR3 is CASSGQGYYGYTF. The CDR3 DNA sequence: TGTGCCAGCAGCGGACAGGGGTACTATGGCTACACCTTC.

The sample holds a few counts of this clonotype. The chain carries TRBV5-1 and TRBJ2-7, with 7 bases matching TRBD1. The CDR3 sequence is 16 residues long. Per the germline V gene, CDR1 is SGHRS and CDR2 is YFSETQ. The V and J ends lost 2 bases and 2 bases, in that order; junction bases with no gene match: 10. As DNA, the CDR3 is TGCGCCAGCAGCTTTAACAGACAGGGCAACCCCTACGAGCAGTACTTC. Protein sequence: CASSFNRQGNPYEQYF.

This clonotype was seen only a few times. This chain connects TRBV15 to TRBJ2-7, with a possible D match to TRBD2 (5 bases). Germline CDR1 and CDR2: LNHNV and YYDKDF (reference sequence). The V and J ends lost 2 bases and 0 bases respectively, with 11 bases between them. This CDR3 spans 15 amino acids. CDR3 bases: TGTGCCACCAGCAGAAAAACCGGGATCTCCTACGAGCAGTACTTC. Residues: CATSRKTGISYEQYF.

This clonotype was recorded a few times. This rearrangement joins TRBV7-9 to TRBJ2-5; D gene unclear. The length of the CDR3 is 15 residues. Germline V gene sequence: CDR1 SEHNR, CDR2 FQNEAQ (reference sequence). V shed 4 bases and J shed 0 bases, with 12 bases lying between them. The CDR3 region has the DNA TGTGCCAGCAGCTCCATGACCCGGGACCAAGAGACCCAGTACTTC. This encodes CASSSMTRDQETQYF.

The chain has TRBV27 and TRBJ1-4; no clear D gene. V lost 1 base and J 5 bases, leaving 11 bases between the germline ends. Germline loops: CDR1 MNHEY, CDR2 SMNVEV (reference sequence). The CDR3 spans 15 residues. The DNA of the CDR3 is TGTGCCAGCAGTTTATTCCCAGGTTTAAATGAAAAACTGTTTTTT. It translates to CASSLFPGLNEKLFF.

The chain joins TRBV2 to TRBJ1-6, with D maybe TRBD1 (5 bases). Germline CDR1 reads SNHLY; CDR2 reads FYNNEI. V gave up 10 bases and J gave up 4 bases, with 14 bases separating them. There are 14 residues in the CDR3. The CDR3 protein is CANQQENYNSPLHF. CDR3 nucleotides: TGTGCCAACCAACAGGAGAATTATAATTCACCCCTCCACTTT. Variable domain in full (rest from reference TRBV2 and TRBJ1-6): EPEVTQTPSHQVTQMGQEVILRCVPISNHLYFYWYRQILGQKVEFLVSFYNNEISEKSEIFDDQFSVERPDGSNFTLKIRSTKLEDSAMYFCANQQENYNSPLHFGNGTRLTVT.

This clonotype was counted a single time. This chain joins TRBV12-3 or TRBV12-4 and TRBJ1-1; weak D call: TRBD1 (5 bases). V dropped 6 bases and J dropped 1 base, with 12 bases sitting between them. The CDR3 is 14 residues long. CDR3 DNA sequence: TGTGCCAGCAGGAACAGCGGGGCGAACACTGAAGCTTTCTTT. It specifies CASRNSGANTEAFF.